Given below is one TCR beta chain in context. Method: immunoSEQ multiplex PCR; TCRdb's copy keeps in-frame clones and lacks some. There are 90,000 to 120,000 clones in the sample; 85% to 95% occur only once, and around 0.8% lies in the top ten. This sample is drawn from a study of T cell changes during pregnancy in multiple sclerosis. This CDR3 has 13 amino acids. Germline CDR1 LNHDA, CDR2 SQIVND (reference sequence). The V gene lost 7 bases and the J gene lost 2 bases, with 11 bases spanning the gap. The chain carries TRBV19 and TRBJ1-2; the D is unclear. The origin of this receptor is a female donor in good health, enrolled as a control in a pregnancy study. The sample was peripheral blood, taken in the third trimester of pregnancy. The CDR3 sequence: CASTKQQNYGYTF. The DNA for the CDR3 is TGTGCCAGTACCAAACAACAAAACTATGGCTACACCTTC.